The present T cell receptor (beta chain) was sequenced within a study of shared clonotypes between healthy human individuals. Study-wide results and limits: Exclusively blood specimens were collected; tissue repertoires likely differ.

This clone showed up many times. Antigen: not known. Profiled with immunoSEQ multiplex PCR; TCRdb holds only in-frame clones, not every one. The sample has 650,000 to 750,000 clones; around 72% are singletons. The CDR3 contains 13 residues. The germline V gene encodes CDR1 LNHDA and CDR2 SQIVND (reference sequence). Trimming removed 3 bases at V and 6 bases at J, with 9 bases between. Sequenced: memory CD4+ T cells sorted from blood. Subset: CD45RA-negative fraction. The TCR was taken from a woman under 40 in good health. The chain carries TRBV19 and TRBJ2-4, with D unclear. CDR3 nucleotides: TGTGCCAGTAGTATGGAGTTAGGAAACATTCAGTACTTC. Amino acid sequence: CASSMELGNIQYF.